A single sample is the source of the 27 T cell receptor beta chains below, sequenced in a study of blood T cells in healthy people across ages. A second PCR, run for about 7 to 11 cycles, used a sample-barcoded 5' primer plus a J-beta primer mix. MiXCR, applied by TCRdb to the 5' RACE reads, yields one record per CDR3 protein. The data contain hundreds of thousands of distinct CDR3 sequences, around 32% of them singletons. The sample was blood. These receptors were taken from a woman at least 80 years old in good health.

The CDR3 reads CASGNGTASEETQYF. The CDR3 DNA follows: TGTGCCAGCGGAAACGGGACAGCGTCCGAAGAGACCCAGTACTTC. The chain links TRBV27 to TRBJ2-5; TRBD1 aligns across 7 bases. Unmatched junction bases numbered 12, after V lost 8 bases and J lost 3 bases. The CDR3 spans 15 residues. In germline, CDR1 is MNHEY, CDR2 SMNVEV (reference sequence).

Details on this clonotype: One end of the junction fails to match germline, which may point to a read error. The chain uses TRBV5-1 and TRBJ2-1; D could derive from TRBD1 or TRBD2 (5 bases each). CDR3 length: 14 amino acids. Germline lookup yields CDR1 SGHRS and CDR2 YFSETQ. CDR3 DNA: TGCGCCAGCACCCTGGGGGTAGCCTACAATGCGCAGTTCTTC. This encodes CASTLGVAYNAQFF.

For this clonotype: A much larger clone differs by one base, so this may be a read error. The chain has TRBV4-2 and TRBJ2-7, with D possibly matching TRBD2 (6 bases). The J call may be incorrect, as the DNA end agrees better with TRBJ2-5. Germline V lookup: CDR1 LGHNA, CDR2 YNFKEQ. The CDR3 sequence is 15 residues long. The CDR3 spells CASSQGRDLGETQYF. The CDR3 nucleotides are TGTGCCAGCAGCCAAGGTCGGGACTTAGGAGAGACCCAGTACTTC.

Comment on this clonotype: A much larger clone differs from this one at a single base, so this may be a read error. The V call is TRBV28, the J call TRBJ2-4, with TRBD1 matching 11 bases. Trimming cost V 4 bases and J 13 bases; bases outside gene matches: 12. The CDR3 loop spans 15 amino acids. Germline V gene data show CDR1 as MDHEN and CDR2 as SYDVKM. The CDR3 is CASSSSGQGGHGQYF. The CDR3 DNA follows: TGTGCCAGCAGTTCATCGGGACAGGGGGGTCACGGGCAGTACTTC.

Comments on this clonotype: One end of the junction fails to match germline, which may point to a read error. The chain employs TRBV27 and TRBJ1-1, with D perhaps matching TRBD1 (6 bases). The CDR3 covers 15 residues. CDR1 and CDR2 from the germline V gene are MNHEY and SMNVEV (reference sequence). For the CDR3, the DNA is TGTGCCAACAGTTCTCCCCGGCGGGGGCGGGCCGAAGCTTTCTTT. This codes for CANSSPRRGRAEAFF.

Regarding this clonotype: This may be a read error, as it is one base from a much larger clone. The chain employs TRBV3-1 and TRBJ2-5, with 7 bases identical to TRBD1. The CDR3 extends over 13 amino acids. V shed 3 bases and J 11 bases; nucleotides not matched to a gene: 9. Germline-derived CDR1 and CDR2 are LGHDT and YNNKEL (reference sequence). CDR3 amino acids: CASSQQGGLKQYF. For the CDR3, the DNA is TGTGCCAGCAGCCAGCAAGGGGGCCTGAAGCAGTACTTC.

The V and J genes are TRBV14 and TRBJ2-1; 8 bases line up with TRBD2. With V trimmed by 0 bases and J by 10 bases, 8 bases remained unmatched. The CDR3 sequence is 15 residues long. The germline gives CDR1 SGHDN, CDR2 FVKESK. The DNA of the CDR3 is TGTGCCAGCAGCCAAGAAGTCGGGAGGGGTAACGAGCAGTTCTTC. This codes for CASSQEVGRGNEQFF.

In its sample, this clonotype was seen many times. V gene TRBV20-1 combines with J gene TRBJ1-2; D is unresolved. Trimming shortened V by 3 bases and J by 8 bases, and 16 bases separated the two germline ends. Germline lookup yields CDR1 DFQATT and CDR2 SNEGSKA (reference sequence). This CDR3 has 13 amino acids. The chain's CDR3 is CSARAPLGLGYTF. In nucleotides, the CDR3 is TGCAGTGCTAGGGCCCCTCTCGGGTTGGGCTACACCTTC.

This clonotype was recorded at least ten times. V is TRBV15 and J is TRBJ2-7; D is perhaps TRBD1 or TRBD2 (5 bases each). The DNA end favors TRBJ2-4, so the J call may be wrong. Germline loops: CDR1 LNHNV, CDR2 YYDKDF (reference sequence). The CDR3 loop spans 16 amino acids. CDR3: CATSRGVLSTTSIQYF. The CDR3 DNA follows: TGTGCCACCAGCAGGGGGGTCCTGAGCACCACTAGCATTCAGTACTTC.

In its sample, this clonotype was seen many times. The V call is TRBV6-1, the J call TRBJ2-1; 7 nucleotides align to TRBD1. CDR3 length: 15 amino acids. The junction had 5 bases not matched to a gene; V was cut back by 6 bases and J by 0 bases. CDR1 is MNHNS and CDR2 is SASEGT in the germline V gene. CDR3 sequence (DNA): TGTGCCAGCAGGGAGACAGGGAGCTCCTACAATGAGCAGTTCTTC. Protein sequence: CASRETGSSYNEQFF.

This clonotype was counted only a few times. This sequence may be a read error, since a much larger clone differs from it by one base. V usage is TRBV6-6 and J usage is TRBJ2-7, with a possible D match to TRBD2 (6 bases). Germline V lookup: CDR1 MNHNY, CDR2 SVGAGI (reference sequence). This CDR3 has 14 residues. The V gene lost 6 bases and the J gene lost 7 bases, with 19 bases spanning the gap. The CDR3 region has the DNA TGTGCCAGCAGCCCTCGGGTCGGAGGGAATGAGCAGTACTTC. Protein sequence: CASSPRVGGNEQYF.

There are many counts of this clonotype. The chain joins TRBV5-6 to TRBJ2-7, with TRBD1 as a possible D gene (6 bases). From germline, CDR1 is SGHDT and CDR2 YYEEEE. V was pared by 3 bases and J by 4 bases, with 17 bases between. The CDR3 is made up of 15 amino acids. The CDR3 here is CASSSGTGTIYEQYF. As DNA, the CDR3 is TGTGCCAGCAGCTCCGGCACCGGGACAATATACGAGCAGTACTTC.

This clonotype was detected ten times or more. The rearrangement joins TRBV9 to TRBJ2-1, with TRBD2 identical over 16 bases. Germline loops: CDR1 SGDLS, CDR2 YYNGEE. Trimming took 3 bases from V and 5 from J; bases not matched to a gene: 5. There are 17 residues in the CDR3. The CDR3, as DNA: TGTGCCAGCAGCGCTGGGACTAGCGGGGGGGTTAACAATGAGCAGTTCTTC. Amino acid sequence: CASSAGTSGGVNNEQFF. Looking up the rest from reference TRBV9 and TRBJ2-1 gives the full variable domain: DSGVTQTPKHLITATGQRVTLRCSPRSGDLSVYWYQQSLDQGLQFLIQYYNGEERAKGNILERFSAQQFPDLHSELNLSSLELGDSALYFCASSAGTSGGVNNEQFFGPGTRLTVL.

Comment on this clonotype: At one end the junction does not follow the germline gene, possibly because of a read error. This rearrangement joins TRBV10-3 to TRBJ2-1, with 12 bases matching TRBD2. CDR3 length: 12 amino acids. Germline V lookup: CDR1 ENHRY, CDR2 SYGVKD. CDR3 sequence reads: CTMSSGGETQFF. CDR3 nucleotide sequence: TGTACCATGTCTAGCGGGGGGGAGACCCAGTTCTTC.

This clonotype was seen many times. This chain links TRBV10-3 with TRBJ1-2; 7 nucleotides agree with TRBD1. V dropped 4 bases and J dropped 7; count of bases not matched to a gene: 6. The CDR3 contains 13 residues. From germline, CDR1 is ENHRY and CDR2 SYGVKD. CDR3 region: CAISGGQFPGYTF. DNA for the CDR3: TGTGCCATCAGTGGGGGACAGTTTCCTGGCTACACCTTC.

Of note for this clonotype: This could be a read error, since a much larger clone is one nucleotide away. In DNA form, the CDR3 reads TGTGCCAGCAGGGCCGGTATCACAGATACGCAGTATTTT. Amino acid sequence: CASRAGITDTQYF. The chain carries TRBV25-1 and TRBJ2-3; no clear D gene. The CDR3 length is 13 residues. The germline CDR1 and CDR2 sequences are MGHDK and SYGVNS. Trimming took off 6 bases at V and 2 bases at J, with 9 bases between the two ends.

This clonotype has only a few counts. J is TRBJ1-4 and V is TRBV6-1; D ambiguous. V lost 2 bases and J lost 8, with 12 bases in between. Germline CDR1 MNHNS, CDR2 SASEGT. This CDR3 contains 14 residues. In nucleotides, the CDR3 is TGTGCCAGCAGTGAACGGGGAATTCGGGAAAAACTGTTTTTT. Its protein is CASSERGIREKLFF.

This clonotype was observed many times. CDR3 residues: CASTSASDTQYF. CDR3 coding DNA: TGCGCCAGCACGTCCGCTTCGGATACGCAGTATTTT. The chain recombines TRBV5-1 with TRBJ2-3; no reliable D call. The CDR3 consists of 12 residues. V dropped 6 bases and J dropped 6 bases, with 11 bases sitting between them. Looked up from germline, CDR1 is SGHRS and CDR2 is YFSETQ.

The chain joins TRBV7-3 to TRBJ1-3; no clear D. With 9 bases removed from V and 0 bases from J, the gap between germline ends came to 9 bases. Germline-derived CDR1 and CDR2 are SGHTA and FQGTGA. The CDR3 runs 13 residues. The CDR3 loop is CASAHDSGNTIYF. CDR3 coding DNA: TGTGCCAGTGCACACGACTCTGGAAACACCATATATTTT.

In its sample, this clonotype was seen once. This sequence may be a read error, since a much larger clone differs from it by one base. This chain joins TRBV2 and TRBJ2-5; D is uncertain. The DNA end favors TRBJ2-7, so the J call may be wrong. Germline V gene lookup returns CDR1 SNHLY and CDR2 FYNNEI. This CDR3 is built from 12 residues. The CDR3 loop is CAGTPPKYEQYF. The CDR3 nucleotides are TGTGCCGGCACCCCACCCAAGTACGAGCAGTACTTC.

This clonotype was seen ten or more times. The J gene is TRBJ2-3, the V gene TRBV4-2; 10 bases are shared with TRBD2. Germline assignment: CDR1 LGHNA and CDR2 YNFKEQ. V was clipped by 3 bases and J by 4 bases; unmatched bases: 10. This CDR3 contains 17 residues. The CDR3 is CASSQGNSGGSSDTQYF. The CDR3 DNA follows: TGTGCCAGCAGCCAGGGAAATAGCGGGGGGTCATCAGATACGCAGTATTTT.

Ten or more counts support this clonotype. The chain links TRBV29-1 to TRBJ2-3; weak D call: TRBD2 (6 bases). V was shortened by 8 bases and J by 4 bases, with 10 bases between the two germline ends. The CDR3 extends over 11 amino acids. Germline-derived CDR1 and CDR2 are SQVTM and ANQGSEA. CDR3 nucleotide sequence: TGCAGCACTCGACTAGCAGATACGCAGTATTTT. It codes for CSTRLADTQYF.

Of note for this clonotype: This clone may be a read error of a much larger clone one base away. This sequence joins TRBV12-3 or TRBV12-4 and TRBJ2-3, with 14 bases identical to TRBD2. The CDR3 totals 17 residues. The CDR3 DNA follows: TGTGCCAGCACCTTGACTAGCGGGGGGGCGAGGACAGATGCGCAGTATTTT. Protein: CASTLTSGGARTDAQYF.

The V and J genes are TRBV7-8 and TRBJ2-5; 9 bases align to TRBD2. The CDR3 extends over 14 amino acids. The germline gives CDR1 SGHVS, CDR2 FQNEAQ. Trimming removed 5 bases from V and 7 bases from J; junction bases left unmatched: 8. CDR3 region: CASSAVAGEGTQYF. The CDR3 DNA reads TGTGCCAGCAGCGCCGTAGCGGGGGAAGGGACCCAGTACTTC.

This clonotype was picked up many times. The V call is TRBV20-1, the J call TRBJ1-2; D unclear. This CDR3 spans 10 amino acids. V lost 2 bases and J 6 bases, leaving 4 bases between the germline ends. Germline CDR1 reads DFQATT; CDR2 reads SNEGSKA (reference sequence). The CDR3 DNA is TGCAGTGCTAGAACGGATGGCTACACCTTC. It specifies CSARTDGYTF.

A few counts support this clonotype. A clone one base away is much larger, so this may be a read error. The rearrangement joins TRBV7-8 to TRBJ1-4; D call uncertain. Germline V gene data show CDR1 as SGHVS and CDR2 as FQNEAQ. The CDR3 covers 13 residues. The CDR3 nucleotides read TGTGCCAGCAGCTTCGGGCCATATGAAAAACGGTTTTTT. Translating it yields CASSFGPYEKRFF.

The chain has TRBV9 and TRBJ1-1; D gene ambiguous. The germline CDR1 and CDR2 sequences are SGDLS and YYNGEE. The CDR3 covers 14 residues. Trimming stripped 0 bases from V and 3 bases from J, with 9 bases between. CDR3 nucleotide sequence: TGTGCCAGCAGCGTAGATGGTCAGGACACTGAAGCTTTCTTT. It codes for CASSVDGQDTEAFF.